The rows below give T cell receptor beta chains drawn from one sample of a study of regulatory T cells in long-lasting Graves disease. One entry per CDR3 protein results from TCRdb running MiXCR on the multiplex PCR reads. This sample yields about 290,000 distinct CDR3 sequences, of which 20% to 25% are seen a single time; 45% to 70% belongs to the top ten. The source was peripheral blood mononuclear cells (PBMCs), collected when the disease was refractory, from a patient treated with antithyroid drugs. Receptors were obtained from a female donor with Graves disease. Both conserved end residues are part of each CDR3. D genes are given only for firm matches. Expanded clones are given a class, and other clones once, few, many or no size at all.

TRBJ2-6	many	TRBV12-3/TRBV12-4	TRBD1	CASTSGQGISGANVLTF	TGTGCCAGCACCTCCGGACAGGGGATCTCTGGGGCCAACGTCCTGACTTTC
TRBJ2-5	many	TRBV7-2	.	CASSLAKETQYF	TGTGCCAGCAGCTTAGCGAAAGAGACCCAGTACTTC
TRBJ2-5	.	TRBV29-1	.	CSVVRVGETQYF	TGCAGCGTTGTACGGGTGGGGGAGACCCAGTACTTC
TRBJ1-1	.	TRBV28	TRBD1	CASSTEGQITEAFF	TGTGCCAGCAGTACGGAGGGACAGATCACTGAAGCTTTCTTT
TRBJ1-5	few	TRBV28	.	CASSRLVQPQHF	TGTGCCAGCAGTAGGTTGGTGCAACCCCAGCATTTT
TRBJ2-7	many	TRBV5-1	.	CASSFGDTYEQYF	TGCGCCAGCAGTTTTGGAGATACTTACGAGCAGTACTTC
TRBJ2-1	few	TRBV15	.	CATSRDRHLNYNEQFF	TGTGCCACCAGCAGAGATAGGCACCTTAATTACAATGAGCAGTTCTTC
TRBJ2-7	.	TRBV2	.	CASSGATGTPGEQYF	TGTGCCAGCAGTGGTGCTACAGGAACCCCGGGGGAGCAGTACTTC
TRBJ2-7	many	TRBV7-8	TRBD1	CASSLSKSGTGEYEQYF	TGTGCCAGCAGCTTATCAAAGTCCGGGACAGGGGAATACGAGCAGTACTTC
TRBJ1-4	.	TRBV5-8	TRBD1	CASSTGTGRLEKLFF	TGTGCCAGCAGCACCGGGACAGGAAGATTGGAAAAACTGTTTTTT
TRBJ1-1	few	TRBV6-5	.	CASSYSGITGMNTEAFF	TGTGCCAGCAGTTACTCCGGCATCACAGGGATGAACACTGAAGCTTTCTTT
TRBJ2-2	many	TRBV27	.	CASRRDPNTGELFF	TGTGCCAGCAGACGGGACCCTAACACCGGGGAGCTGTTTTTT
TRBJ1-2	.	TRBV9	.	CASSYRVYYGYTF	TGTGCCAGCAGCTACAGGGTGTACTATGGCTACACCTTC
TRBJ2-5	.	TRBV2	TRBD2	CASRRTSGQETQYF	TGTGCCAGCCGAAGGACTAGCGGACAAGAGACCCAGTACTTC
TRBJ1-5	.	TRBV6-2/TRBV6-3	.	CASTPSGLGSQPQHF	TGTGCCAGCACCCCATCGGGCCTAGGCAGTCAGCCCCAGCATTTT
TRBJ1-4	many	TRBV12-3/TRBV12-4	.	CASSSSAGPASPTNEKLFF	TGTGCCAGCAGTTCCTCGGCAGGGCCCGCGTCCCCAACTAATGAAAAACTGTTTTTT
TRBJ2-2	few	TRBV7-8	TRBD2	CASSAGLAVTGELFF	TGTGCCAGCAGCGCGGGACTAGCGGTCACCGGGGAGCTGTTTTTT
TRBJ1-3	few	TRBV29-1	.	CSVVEHSGNTIYF	TGCAGCGTTGTAGAGCACTCTGGAAACACCATATATTTT